The 27 T cell receptor beta chains below come from one sample, sequenced in a study of spatial heterogeneity in lung cancer. As to time point: sample taken at primary tumor resection. TCRs were sequenced from unsorted whole RNA of tumor, nontumor lung or PBMC. TCRdb fed the 5' RACE reads into MiXCR, producing one record per CDR3 protein. Of around 87,000 distinct CDR3 sequences listed, 9.5% to 15% are singletons. The starting material was PBMCs, obtained at surgery. These TCRs come from a male donor with early-stage non-small cell lung cancer.

This clonotype was counted only a few times. The rearrangement uses TRBV19 and TRBJ2-6; D remains unclear. The CDR3 has 15 amino acids. Trimming removed 3 bases at V and 2 bases at J, with 8 bases between. Germline V lookup: CDR1 LNHDA, CDR2 SQIVND (reference sequence). CDR3 residues: CASSMSRAGANVLTF. In DNA form, the CDR3 reads TGTGCCAGTAGTATGAGTAGGGCTGGGGCCAACGTCCTGACTTTC.

This clonotype was detected a few times. V is TRBV5-1 and J is TRBJ1-2; perhaps TRBD1 as D (5 bases). Trimming took 4 bases from V and 0 from J, leaving 10 bases between them. The CDR3 runs to 14 residues. From germline, CDR1 is SGHRS and CDR2 YFSETQ. CDR3 nucleotides: TGCGCCAGCAGCCTGGGGACGGCTAACTATGGCTACACCTTC. Its protein is CASSLGTANYGYTF.

V usage is TRBV5-6 and J usage is TRBJ1-1; no reliable D call. The germline CDR1 and CDR2 sequences are SGHDT and YYEEEE. This CDR3 has 13 residues. Trimming stripped 1 base from V and 1 base from J, with 5 bases between. CDR3 residues: CASSLFQNTEAFF. DNA for the CDR3: TGTGCCAGCAGCTTGTTTCAGAACACTGAAGCTTTCTTT.

Only a few counts were recorded for this clonotype. The rearrangement joins TRBV27 to TRBJ1-2; 7 nucleotides line up with TRBD1. The CDR3 contains 16 residues. The trim removed 1 base at V and 2 bases at J, leaving 7 bases unmatched. Germline CDR1 reads MNHEY; CDR2 reads SMNVEV (reference sequence). This CDR3 is CASSLFAGQPNYGYTF. The CDR3 DNA sequence: TGTGCCAGCAGTTTATTTGCGGGACAGCCGAACTATGGCTACACCTTC.

This clonotype was recorded a few times. The gene calls are TRBV5-1 and TRBJ2-2; D is ambiguous. Deletions cut 4 bases from V and 5 bases from J, with 18 bases between. The CDR3 spans 16 residues. CDR1 is SGHRS, CDR2 YFSETQ, per germline. This CDR3 is CASSPSRVATTGELFF. The DNA for the CDR3 is TGCGCCAGCAGCCCGTCCAGAGTCGCGACGACCGGGGAGCTGTTTTTT.

The gene calls are TRBV5-1 and TRBJ1-5, with 7 bases matching TRBD1. Germline CDR1 is SGHRS and CDR2 is YFSETQ. The J segment lost 2 bases and the V segment lost 2 bases, leaving 1 base of the junction unmatched. This CDR3 region has 14 residues. CDR3 loop: CASSLDRGNQPQHF. CDR3 DNA: TGCGCCAGCAGCTTAGACAGGGGCAATCAGCCCCAGCATTTT.

The CDR3 coding sequence is TGTGCCAGCAGTTACGGGACCTCCGCCGGGGAGCTGTTTTTT. Protein sequence: CASSYGTSAGELFF. The chain joins TRBV6-2 or TRBV6-3 to TRBJ2-2; D is perhaps TRBD1 or TRBD2 (5 bases each). V was cut by 2 bases and J by 6 bases, with 10 bases left in between. Germline assignment: CDR1 MNHEY and CDR2 SVGEGT. There are 14 residues in the CDR3.

This clonotype was seen a few times. V is TRBV4-3 and J is TRBJ2-1; 7 nucleotides line up with TRBD1. V shed 0 bases and J 9 bases; nucleotides not matched to a gene: 8. The CDR3 is 15 amino acids. Germline lookup yields CDR1 LGHNA and CDR2 YSLEER. This CDR3 is CASSQDALGQTEQFF. In nucleotides, the CDR3 is TGCGCCAGCAGCCAAGACGCCTTGGGACAGACTGAGCAGTTCTTC.

This clonotype was counted between two and nine times. This sequence may be a read error, since a much larger clone differs from it by one base. The chain combines TRBV7-9 with TRBJ1-5; no clear D. CDR3 length: 14 amino acids. The germline V and J ends were trimmed by 1 base and 1 base, with 5 bases remaining between them. Germline loops: CDR1 SEHNR, CDR2 FQNEAQ (reference sequence). CDR3 sequence reads: CASSLVGSNQPQHF. The CDR3 DNA sequence: TGTGCCAGCAGCTTAGTGGGGAGCAATCAGCCCCAGCATTTT.

The table lists this clonotype with many counts. CDR3 coding DNA: TGCGCCAGCAGCACTCATAGCGGGGGCCGACGCACAGATACGCAGTATTTT. This codes for CASSTHSGGRRTDTQYF. This chain uses TRBV5-1 with TRBJ2-3; TRBD2 aligns across 9 bases. With V trimmed by 4 bases and J by 1 base, 10 bases remained unmatched. Germline V gene sequence: CDR1 SGHRS, CDR2 YFSETQ. This CDR3 is 17 amino acids long.

The rearrangement links TRBV12-3 or TRBV12-4 to TRBJ1-5; D remains ambiguous. CDR3 length equals 15 residues. V was trimmed by 6 bases and J by 2 bases, leaving 14 bases between them. The CDR3 here is CASRTREGGNQPQHF. The CDR3 region has the DNA TGTGCCAGCAGGACGAGGGAAGGCGGCAATCAGCCCCAGCATTTT.

The rearrangement joins TRBV20-1 to TRBJ2-3, with 8 bases aligning to TRBD2. The CDR3 spans 14 residues. Trimming took 2 bases from V and 6 from J; bases not matched to a gene: 7. Germline CDR1 DFQATT, CDR2 SNEGSKA (reference sequence). The CDR3 is CSARPSGGADTQYF. CDR3 bases: TGCAGTGCTAGACCCAGCGGGGGAGCCGATACGCAGTATTTT.

This chain joins TRBV7-2 and TRBJ2-3; weak D call: TRBD1 (5 bases). The CDR3 is 15 amino acids. Looked up from germline, CDR1 is SGHTA and CDR2 is FQGNSA. Deletions cut 1 base from V and 2 bases from J, with 10 bases between. This chain's CDR3 is CASSLVAGPTDTQYF. DNA of the CDR3: TGTGCCAGCAGCTTAGTGGCAGGGCCCACAGATACGCAGTATTTT.

This clonotype was found a few times. This chain connects TRBV20-1 to TRBJ2-3, with D uncertain. The CDR3 runs to 15 residues. Between the trimmed V and J ends, which lost 1 base and 4 bases, there was a span of 15 bases. Germline-derived CDR1 and CDR2 are DFQATT and SNEGSKA (reference sequence). The CDR3 coding sequence is TGCAGTGCTAGAGTGTGGGGTAAAGACTCAGATACGCAGTATTTT. Its translation: CSARVWGKDSDTQYF.

The chain combines TRBV24-1 with TRBJ1-5; D ambiguous. The CDR3 extends over 13 amino acids. Germline V CDR1 and CDR2: KGHDR, SFDVKD. The V end lost 0 bases, the J end lost 7 bases, and 6 bases lay between the germline ends. CDR3 amino acids: CATSDLRGQPQHF. The CDR3 region has the DNA TGTGCCACCAGTGATTTGCGGGGACAGCCCCAGCATTTT.

This clonotype was seen at least ten times. The V call is TRBV7-2, the J call TRBJ1-4, with TRBD1 matching 7 bases. CDR1 and CDR2 (germline): SGHTA, FQGNSA. Losses at the gene ends were 5 bases for V and 4 bases for J; bases not matched to a gene: 4. The CDR3 length is 14 residues. Here the CDR3 DNA reads TGTGCCAGCAGCCCTGGACAGGTTAATGAAAAACTGTTTTTT. Translation gives CASSPGQVNEKLFF.

The rearrangement joins TRBV11-2 to TRBJ1-2; D ambiguous. The CDR3 runs 14 residues. Germline V gene data show CDR1 as SGHAT and CDR2 as FQNNGV. Trimming stripped 4 bases from V and 6 bases from J, with 15 bases between. This chain's CDR3 is CASSSRTPPDGYTF. As DNA, the CDR3 is TGTGCCAGCAGCTCGCGGACCCCCCCGGATGGCTACACCTTC.

This clonotype was counted at least ten times. The chain combines TRBV5-4 with TRBJ2-5; D possibly matches TRBD1 or TRBD2 (5 bases each). Germline CDR1 SGHNT, CDR2 YYREEE (reference sequence). V lost 4 bases and J lost 1, with 17 bases in between. The CDR3 is 16 amino acids. DNA of the CDR3: TGTGCCAGCAGCGCCCGACTGCGAGGGACCCAAGAGACCCAGTACTTC. Its protein product is CASSARLRGTQETQYF.

This clonotype occurred a few times. The chain couples TRBV9 to TRBJ1-3; tentatively, D is TRBD1 (5 bases). Germline CDR1 reads SGDLS; CDR2 reads YYNGEE. The CDR3 totals 15 residues. V dropped 3 bases and J dropped 3 bases, with 13 bases sitting between them. CDR3 sequence reads: CASSDGRAYGNTIYF. In DNA, the CDR3 is TGTGCCAGCAGCGATGGCAGGGCTTATGGAAACACCATATATTTT.

The table lists this clonotype with a few counts. This rearrangement joins TRBV7-2 to TRBJ1-3; D is unclear. V lost 0 bases to trimming and J lost 4 bases, with 7 bases between them. The CDR3 sequence is 14 residues long. In germline, CDR1 is SGHTA, CDR2 FQGNSA. DNA for the CDR3: TGTGCCAGCAGCTTAGCACCGGTCGGAAACACCATATATTTT. Encoded protein: CASSLAPVGNTIYF.

The CDR3 spells CSPSGGGTDTQYF. The CDR3 coding sequence is TGCAGTCCGAGCGGGGGTGGCACAGATACGCAGTATTTT. The chain employs TRBV20-1 and TRBJ2-3; 8 bases match TRBD2. Germline CDR1 reads DFQATT; CDR2 reads SNEGSKA (reference sequence). V was clipped by 8 bases and J by 1 base; unmatched bases: 5. The CDR3 is 13 residues long.

The chain recombines TRBV20-1 with TRBJ2-1; D ambiguous. Trimming pared 3 bases from V and 8 bases from J, leaving 11 bases between. Germline CDR1 reads DFQATT; CDR2 reads SNEGSKA (reference sequence). This CDR3 is 12 amino acids long. The CDR3 bases are TGCAGTGCTAGGAAGGGCATGGATGAGCAGTTCTTC. It encodes CSARKGMDEQFF.

This clonotype was observed a few times. The chain couples TRBV12-3 or TRBV12-4 to TRBJ2-1; tentatively, D is TRBD1 or TRBD2 (7 bases each). The CDR3 runs 15 residues. V was pared by 7 bases and J by 1 base, with 14 bases between. The CDR3 DNA follows: TGTGCCAGCATACGCAGGGGGGGGTCCTACAATGAGCAGTTCTTC. Amino acids: CASIRRGGSYNEQFF.

This clonotype was detected a few times. The chain employs TRBV12-3 or TRBV12-4 and TRBJ2-5; 11 bases are a match to TRBD2. The V gene end was trimmed by 3 bases and the J gene end by 1 base; junction bases not matched to a gene: 4. The length of the CDR3 is 16 residues. The DNA of the CDR3 is TGTGCCAGCAGTTTTACTAGCGGGGGCCCCCAAGAGACCCAGTACTTC. This encodes CASSFTSGGPQETQYF.

The chain carries TRBV5-6 and TRBJ1-5, with D unresolved. The CDR3 is 15 amino acids. CDR1 and CDR2 from the germline V gene are SGHDT and YYEEEE. V lost 1 base, J lost 2 bases, and 10 bases lay in between. The CDR3 DNA follows: TGTGCCAGCAGCTTGAGACCCGATGGCAATCAGCCCCAGCATTTT. This encodes CASSLRPDGNQPQHF.

This rearrangement joins TRBV11-2 to TRBJ2-3; the D is unclear. Trimming removed 3 bases at V and 4 bases at J, with 8 bases between. The CDR3 sequence is 13 residues long. Germline assignment: CDR1 SGHAT and CDR2 FQNNGV. CDR3 DNA sequence: TGTGCCAGCAGCTTCCCTGGGGCAGATACGCAGTATTTT. Its protein is CASSFPGADTQYF.

This clonotype was picked up a small number of times. The chain uses TRBV7-6 and TRBJ2-6; D gene ambiguous. From germline, CDR1 is SGHVS and CDR2 FNYEAQ. Trimming took off 2 bases at V and 4 bases at J, with 6 bases between the two ends. CDR3 length equals 14 residues. CDR3 coding DNA: TGTGCCAGCAGCTTATCGAACGGGGCCAACGTCCTGACTTTC. Its translation: CASSLSNGANVLTF.